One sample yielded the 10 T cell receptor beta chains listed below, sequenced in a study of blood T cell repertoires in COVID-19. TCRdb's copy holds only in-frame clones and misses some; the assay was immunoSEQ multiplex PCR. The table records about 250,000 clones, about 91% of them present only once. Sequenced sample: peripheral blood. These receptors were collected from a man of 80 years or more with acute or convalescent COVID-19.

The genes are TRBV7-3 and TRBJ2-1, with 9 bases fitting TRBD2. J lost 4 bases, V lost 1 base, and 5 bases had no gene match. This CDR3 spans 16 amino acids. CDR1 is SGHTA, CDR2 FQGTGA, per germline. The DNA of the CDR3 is TGTGCCAGCAGCTTAATCCCTAGCGGGGTTTACAATGAGCAGTTCTTC. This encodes CASSLIPSGVYNEQFF.

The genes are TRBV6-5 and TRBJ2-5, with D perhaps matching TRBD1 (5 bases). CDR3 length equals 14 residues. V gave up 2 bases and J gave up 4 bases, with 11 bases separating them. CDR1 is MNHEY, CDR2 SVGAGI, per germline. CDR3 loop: CASSYRLDTETQYF. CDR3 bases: TGTGCCAGCAGTTACCGTCTGGACACAGAGACCCAGTACTTC.

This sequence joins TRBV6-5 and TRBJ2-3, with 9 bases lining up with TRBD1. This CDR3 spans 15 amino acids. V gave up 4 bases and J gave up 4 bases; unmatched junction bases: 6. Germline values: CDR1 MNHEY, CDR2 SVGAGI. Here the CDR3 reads CASSLTGGRSDTQYF. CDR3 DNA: TGTGCCAGCAGTTTAACAGGGGGCAGGTCAGATACGCAGTATTTT.

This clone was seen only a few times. The CDR3 DNA is TGTGCCAGCAGCCCTGCCTCGGGGGGAGGTAGAAGCGAGCAGTACTTC. It codes for CASSPASGGGRSEQYF. The J gene is TRBJ2-7, the V gene TRBV27; TRBD2 aligns across 7 bases. CDR1 is MNHEY, CDR2 SMNVEV, per germline (reference sequence). Germline trimming cut 6 bases from V and 6 bases from J; bases unmatched to any gene: 17. There are 16 residues in the CDR3.

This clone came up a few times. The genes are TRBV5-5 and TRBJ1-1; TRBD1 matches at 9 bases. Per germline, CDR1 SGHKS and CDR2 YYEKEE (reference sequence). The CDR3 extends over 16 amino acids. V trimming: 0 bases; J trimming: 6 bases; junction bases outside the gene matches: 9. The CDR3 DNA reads TGTGCCAGCAGCTTGGGGCCTGGGACAGGGACGTCTGAAGCTTTCTTT. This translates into CASSLGPGTGTSEAFF.

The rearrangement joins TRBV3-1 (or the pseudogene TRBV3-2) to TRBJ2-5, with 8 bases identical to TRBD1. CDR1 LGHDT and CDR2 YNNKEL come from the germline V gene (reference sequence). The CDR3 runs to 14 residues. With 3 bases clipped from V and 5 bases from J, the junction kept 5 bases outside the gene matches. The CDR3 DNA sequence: TGTGCCAGCAGCCACCAGGACAGGGTGGAGACCCAGTACTTC. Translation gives CASSHQDRVETQYF.

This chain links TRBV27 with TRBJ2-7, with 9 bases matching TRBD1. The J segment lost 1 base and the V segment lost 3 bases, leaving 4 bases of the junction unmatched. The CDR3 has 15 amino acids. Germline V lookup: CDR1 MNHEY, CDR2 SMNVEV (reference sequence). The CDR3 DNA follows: TGTGCCAGCAGTTTCGGGACAGGGAAATCCTACGAGCAGTACTTC. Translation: CASSFGTGKSYEQYF.

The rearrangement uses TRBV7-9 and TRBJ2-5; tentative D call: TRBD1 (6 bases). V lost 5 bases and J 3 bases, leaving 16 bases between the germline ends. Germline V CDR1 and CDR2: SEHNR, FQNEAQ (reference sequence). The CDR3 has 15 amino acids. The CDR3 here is CASSPEQGQEETQYF. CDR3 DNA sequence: TGTGCCAGCAGCCCCGAACAGGGACAAGAAGAGACCCAGTACTTC.

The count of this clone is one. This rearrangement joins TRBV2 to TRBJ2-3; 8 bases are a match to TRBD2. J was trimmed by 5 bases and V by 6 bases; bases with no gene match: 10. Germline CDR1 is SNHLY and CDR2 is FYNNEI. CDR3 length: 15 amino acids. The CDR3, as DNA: TGTGCCAGCAGGCCTACCGGGACTAGGGTAGATACGCAGTATTTT. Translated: CASRPTGTRVDTQYF.

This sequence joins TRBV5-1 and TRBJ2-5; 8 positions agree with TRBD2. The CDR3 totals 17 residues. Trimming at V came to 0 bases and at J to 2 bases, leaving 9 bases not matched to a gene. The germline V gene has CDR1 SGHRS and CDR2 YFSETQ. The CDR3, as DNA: TGCGCCAGCAGCTTGGGGCGGGGGGCATCGATTCAAGAGACCCAGTACTTC. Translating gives CASSLGRGASIQETQYF.